Reported below is one T cell receptor beta chain. As yet, its antigen is unknown. Naivety among CD8 cells was defined by CD45RO negativity and positive CCR7 selection, thereby excluding terminally differentiated effector memory CD45RA+ cells. The V end was cut by 1 base, the J end by 0 bases, with 19 bases between. Germline CDR1 and CDR2: SGDLS and YYNGEE. The CDR3 is 19 residues long. This table comes from immunoSEQ multiplex PCR, and its TCRdb copy is limited to in-frame clones, with some not included. Of about 2.1 million clones in the sample, around 93% were seen once. This sample is part of a study of shared clonotypes between healthy human individuals. Points from the study as a whole: Apart from blood, nothing was sampled; tissue repertoires likely differ.

The source material was naive CD8+ T cells from PBMCs. The chain links TRBV9 to TRBJ2-2, with D possibly called TRBD1 or TRBD2 (5 bases each). The clonotype originates from a man younger than 35 in good health. Some clones in this sample may be carry-over from other donors' samples. CDR3 protein: CASSVRRDGVGANTGELFF. In DNA form, the CDR3 reads TGTGCCAGCAGCGTACGCAGGGACGGGGTTGGCGCGAACACCGGGGAGCTGTTTTTT.